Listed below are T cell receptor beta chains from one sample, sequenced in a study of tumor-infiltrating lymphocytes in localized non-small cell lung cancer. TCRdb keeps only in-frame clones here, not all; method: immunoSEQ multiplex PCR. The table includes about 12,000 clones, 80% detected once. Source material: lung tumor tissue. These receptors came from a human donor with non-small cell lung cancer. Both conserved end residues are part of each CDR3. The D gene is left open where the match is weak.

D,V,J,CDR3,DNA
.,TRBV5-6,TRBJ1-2,CASSLGTVRGYTF,TGTGCCAGCAGCCTTGGGACGGTACGGGGCTACACCTTC
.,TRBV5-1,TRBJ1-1,CASSLGAGAEAFF,TGCGCCAGCAGCTTGGGGGCAGGGGCTGAAGCTTTCTTT
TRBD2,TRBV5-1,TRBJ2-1,CASSWTSGGRNEQFF,TGCGCCAGCAGCTGGACTAGCGGGGGGCGAAATGAGCAGTTCTTC
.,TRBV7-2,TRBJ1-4,CASSSGGEKLFF,TGTGCCAGCAGCTCCGGCGGCGAAAAACTGTTTTTT
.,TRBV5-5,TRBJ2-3,CASSLETDTQYF,TGTGCCAGCAGCTTGGAAACAGATACGCAGTATTTT
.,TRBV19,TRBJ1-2,CASSIARNGGYTF,TGTGCCAGTAGTATAGCCCGCAACGGAGGCTACACCTTC
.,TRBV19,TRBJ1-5,CASSIDRNRDNQPQHF,TGTGCCAGTAGTATAGATCGCAACAGGGACAATCAGCCCCAGCATTTT
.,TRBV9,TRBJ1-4,CASSVGTAGREKLFF,TGTGCCAGCAGCGTTGGGACGGCCGGTAGGGAAAAACTGTTTTTT
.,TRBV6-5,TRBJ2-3,CASSSPGSPEDTQYF,TGTGCCAGCAGTTCCCCCGGATCCCCGGAGGATACGCAGTATTTT
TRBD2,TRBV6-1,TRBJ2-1,CASSEGTSVDEQFF,TGTGCCAGCAGTGAGGGGACTAGCGTCGATGAGCAGTTCTTC